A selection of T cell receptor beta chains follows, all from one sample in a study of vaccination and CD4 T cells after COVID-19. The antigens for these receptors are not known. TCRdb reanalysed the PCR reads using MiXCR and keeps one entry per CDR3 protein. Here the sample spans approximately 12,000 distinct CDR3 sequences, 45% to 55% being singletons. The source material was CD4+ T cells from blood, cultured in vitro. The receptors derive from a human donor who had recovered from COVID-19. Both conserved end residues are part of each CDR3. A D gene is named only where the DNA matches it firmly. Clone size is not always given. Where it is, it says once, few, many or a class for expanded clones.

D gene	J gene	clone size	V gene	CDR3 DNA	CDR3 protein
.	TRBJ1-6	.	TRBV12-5	TGTGCTAGTGGTTCTCTCAGGGCCTATAATTCACCCCTCCACTTT	CASGSLRAYNSPLHF
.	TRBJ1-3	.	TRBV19	TGTGCCAGTAGTCTCTCCGGAAACACCATATATTTT	CASSLSGNTIYF
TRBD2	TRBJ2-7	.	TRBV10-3	TGTGCCACTGACAGCGGGAGCTCCTACGAGCAGTACTTC	CATDSGSSYEQYF
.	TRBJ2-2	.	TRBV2	TGTGCCGGGATGACGGGGCGAGGCACCGGGGAGCTGTTTTTT	CAGMTGRGTGELFF
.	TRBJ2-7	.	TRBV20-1	TGCAGTGCTATACACTACGAGCAGTACTTC	CSAIHYEQYF
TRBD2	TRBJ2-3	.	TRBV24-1	TGTGCCACCAGTGGCACTAGCGGGAACACAGATACGCAGTATTTT	CATSGTSGNTDTQYF
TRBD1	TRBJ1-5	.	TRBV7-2	TGTGCCAGCAGCCAGAACCAGGGGGCTAACCAGCCCCAGCATTTT	CASSQNQGANQPQHF
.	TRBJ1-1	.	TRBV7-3	TGTGCCAGCAGCTTAACTGGAGGCCAGATGAACACTGAAGCTTTCTTT	CASSLTGGQMNTEAFF
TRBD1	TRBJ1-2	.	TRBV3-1	TGTGCCAGCACTCCGACAGGGGAGGCAAACTATGGCTACACCTTC	CASTPTGEANYGYTF
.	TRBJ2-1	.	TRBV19	TGTGCCAGTAGTACGGAGGCAGGAGCCTACAATGAGCAGTTCTTC	CASSTEAGAYNEQFF
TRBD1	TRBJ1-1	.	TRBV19	TGTGCCAGTAGTGTGACCGGGACAGGGGTCAGGGGGGGAGCTTTCTTT	CASSVTGTGVRGGAFF
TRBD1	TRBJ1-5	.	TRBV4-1	TGCGCCAGCAGCCAGGGGACAGGGTTCAATCAGCCCCAGCATTTT	CASSQGTGFNQPQHF
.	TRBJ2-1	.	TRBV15	TGTGCCACCAGCAGAGATCATTGGGGCAGGGAGGCCCGCGTTTCCTACAATGAGCAGTTCTTC	CATSRDHWGREARVSYNEQFF
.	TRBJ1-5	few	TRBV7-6	TGTGCCAGCAGCTTAGAAGGTAGCAATCAGCCCCAGCATTTT	CASSLEGSNQPQHF
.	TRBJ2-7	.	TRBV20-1	TGCAGTGCTAGACCGACAGCGAGCTCCTACGAGCAGTACTTC	CSARPTASSYEQYF
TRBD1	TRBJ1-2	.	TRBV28	TGTGCCATAACCAGGGGGTTCGACTATGGCTACACCTTC	CAITRGFDYGYTF
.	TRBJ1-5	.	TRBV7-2	TGTGCCAGCAGCTTAGTGGCAGGGAATCAGCCCCAGCATTTT	CASSLVAGNQPQHF
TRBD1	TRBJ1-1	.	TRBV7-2	TGTGCCAGCACGGGACAGGGGGCTGACACTGAAGCTTTCTTT	CASTGQGADTEAFF
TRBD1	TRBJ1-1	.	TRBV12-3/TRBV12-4	TGTGCCAGCAGTTTAATTGGGACAGCGAACACTGAAGCTTTCTTT	CASSLIGTANTEAFF
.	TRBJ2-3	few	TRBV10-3	TGTGCCATCAGTGAGCGAGGATCCAGCACAGATACGCAGTATTTT	CAISERGSSTDTQYF
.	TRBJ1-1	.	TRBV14	TGTGCCAGCAGCCCCCTCCGGCCGGCGATGAACACTGAAGCTTTCTTT	CASSPLRPAMNTEAFF
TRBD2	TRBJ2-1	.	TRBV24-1	TGTGCCACCAGTGATGCACGGACTAGCGGGAAGGGGGGCTACAATGAGCAGTTCTTC	CATSDARTSGKGGYNEQFF
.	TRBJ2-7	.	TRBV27	TGTGCCAGCAGTGGACGGGTGGGTTCCTACGAGCAGTACTTC	CASSGRVGSYEQYF
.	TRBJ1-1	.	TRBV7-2	TGTGCCAGCAGCTTAAGGGGACCGATAAACACTGAAGCTTTCTTT	CASSLRGPINTEAFF
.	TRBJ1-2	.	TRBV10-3	TGTGCCATCAGTGAGTTAGGCTACGGGAATGGCTACACCTTC	CAISELGYGNGYTF
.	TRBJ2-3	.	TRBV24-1	TGTGCCACCAGGGGGGGCCTCCAAGGAGATACGCAGTATTTT	CATRGGLQGDTQYF
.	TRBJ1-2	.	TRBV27	TGTGCCAGCAGTTTATCGATATTGACGGCTAACTATGGCTACACCTTC	CASSLSILTANYGYTF
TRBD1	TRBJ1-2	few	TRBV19	TGTGCCAGTAGTAACAGGGGGCGCGACTATGGCTACACCTTC	CASSNRGRDYGYTF
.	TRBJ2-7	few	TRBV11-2	TGTGCCAGCAGCTTCCCCCCAAACAACGAGCAGTACTTC	CASSFPPNNEQYF
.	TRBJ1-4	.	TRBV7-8	TGTGCCAGCAGCGCCACAGGATCGCCAAATGAAAAACTGTTTTTT	CASSATGSPNEKLFF
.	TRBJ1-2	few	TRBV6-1	TGTGCCAGCAACGAGAGGGGTTATGGCTACACCTTC	CASNERGYGYTF
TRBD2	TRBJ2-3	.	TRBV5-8	TGTGCCAGCAGCTTCCTAGCGGGGGGAACAGATACGCAGTATTTT	CASSFLAGGTDTQYF
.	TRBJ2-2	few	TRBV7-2	TGTGCCAGCAGCACACGGACGGGGAACACCGGGGAGCTGTTTTTT	CASSTRTGNTGELFF
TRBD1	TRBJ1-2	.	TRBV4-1	TGCGCCAGCAGCCGGACCGGGACAGCGCCTAACTATGGCTACACCTTC	CASSRTGTAPNYGYTF
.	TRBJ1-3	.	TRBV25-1	TGTGCCAGCAGTGGTGGGACACCAGGAAACACCATATATTTT	CASSGGTPGNTIYF
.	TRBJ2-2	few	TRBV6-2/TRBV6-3	TGTGCCAGCAGCCATCCAGGACAGTCGAACTTTGAAGCCGGGGAGCTGTTTTTT	CASSHPGQSNFEAGELFF
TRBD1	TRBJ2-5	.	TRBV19	TGTGCCAGTAGTGGTTTACGGGACAGGGGACAAGAGACCCAGTACTTC	CASSGLRDRGQETQYF
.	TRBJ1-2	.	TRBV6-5	TGTGCCAGCAGTTACACCGAGGGGGGTGGGTATGGCTACACCTTC	CASSYTEGGGYGYTF
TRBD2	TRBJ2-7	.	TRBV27	TGCGCCAGCAGTCGGTACGGGACTAGCGGGAGGATGGGGACGCAGTACTTC	CASSRYGTSGRMGTQYF
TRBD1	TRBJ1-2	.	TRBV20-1	TGCAGTGCTAGACAACAGGGGGTTGGTGGCTACACCTTC	CSARQQGVGGYTF
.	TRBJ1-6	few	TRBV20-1	TGCAGTGCTTCGACGGACTCTTACGACGATTCACCCCTCCACTTT	CSASTDSYDDSPLHF
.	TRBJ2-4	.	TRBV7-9	TGTGCCAGCAGCGCAACAGGAGTTGAGAACATTCAGTACTTC	CASSATGVENIQYF
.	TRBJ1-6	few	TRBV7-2	TGTGCCAGCAGCTTTCTCTTGAGCTCCTATAATTCACCCCTCCACTTT	CASSFLLSSYNSPLHF
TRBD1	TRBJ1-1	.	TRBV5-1	TGCGCCAGCAGCTTGGGGGGACAGGGGCCGAGAACTGAAGCTTTCTTT	CASSLGGQGPRTEAFF
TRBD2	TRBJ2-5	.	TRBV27	TGTGCCAGCAGCCCTACGGGACTAGCGGGAGAGACCCAAGAGACCCAGTACTTC	CASSPTGLAGETQETQYF
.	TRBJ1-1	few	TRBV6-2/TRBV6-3	TGTGCCAGCAGTTCCGGACAGTACACTGAAGCTTTCTTT	CASSSGQYTEAFF
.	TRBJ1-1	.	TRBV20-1	TGCAGTGCTAGAGACCGACAGTTGAACACTGAAGCTTTCTTT	CSARDRQLNTEAFF
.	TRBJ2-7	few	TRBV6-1	TGTGCCAGCAGTGCGGCCGGACCCTACGAGCAGTACTTC	CASSAAGPYEQYF
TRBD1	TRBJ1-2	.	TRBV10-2	TGCGCCAGCAGGGTGACAGGGGACTTCTATGGCTACACCTTC	CASRVTGDFYGYTF
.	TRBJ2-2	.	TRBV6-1	TGTGCCAGCACCCCGGCGACGCACGGTACCGGGGAGCTGTTTTTT	CASTPATHGTGELFF
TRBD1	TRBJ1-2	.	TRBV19	TGTGCCAGTACCGATCCGACTCAGACAGGGAAGGGCTACACCTTC	CASTDPTQTGKGYTF
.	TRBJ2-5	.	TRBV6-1	TGTGCCAGCTTGGAGGGATTCGGCGGGACCCAGTACTTC	CASLEGFGGTQYF
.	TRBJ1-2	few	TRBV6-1	TGTGCCAGCAGTCGGGGATTTGCGGGGAACTATGGCTACACCTTC	CASSRGFAGNYGYTF
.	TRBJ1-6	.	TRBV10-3	TGTGCCATCAGTGAGGGCAGGGATAATTCACCCCTCCACTTT	CAISEGRDNSPLHF
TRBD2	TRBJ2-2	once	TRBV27	TGTGCCAGCGGAAGCGGGAGGGCCCACACCGGGGAGCTGTTTTTT	CASGSGRAHTGELFF
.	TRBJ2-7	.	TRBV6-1	TGTGCCAGCGGGGAACAGGGTTACGAGCAGTACTTC	CASGEQGYEQYF
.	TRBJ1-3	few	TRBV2	TGTGCCAGCAGTGACAGGGGAGGAAACACCATATATTTT	CASSDRGGNTIYF